A single sample gave rise to the 19 T cell receptor beta chains below, sequenced in a study of blood T cell repertoires in COVID-19. Assay: immunoSEQ multiplex PCR; the TCRdb copy retains only in-frame clones and omits some. The sample yields about 250,000 clones, 90% seen once. Sequencing was performed on peripheral blood. Source of these receptors: a woman aged 55-69 years with COVID-19, enrolled during active disease.

The chain couples TRBV20-1 to TRBJ1-1, with unresolved D. Germline V gives CDR1 DFQATT, CDR2 SNEGSKA (reference sequence). The CDR3 runs to 11 residues. Trimming left V 3 bases short and J 3 bases short, with 5 bases between. The CDR3 bases are TGCAGTGCTAGCCATGACACTGAAGCTTTCTTT. Protein sequence: CSASHDTEAFF.

This chain connects TRBV25-1 to TRBJ1-5; D is unclear. This CDR3 has 15 residues. Germline loops: CDR1 MGHDK, CDR2 SYGVNS. Trimming removed 6 bases from V and 2 bases from J, with 14 bases in between. The CDR3 DNA follows: TGTGCCAGCAGCGCGGGGTTGGGAGGCAATCAGCCCCAGCATTTT. Its protein is CASSAGLGGNQPQHF.

This clone was recorded once. The V call is TRBV2, the J call TRBJ2-5; D is uncertain. The CDR3 spans 12 residues. Germline V gene lookup returns CDR1 SNHLY and CDR2 FYNNEI. Trimming removed 6 bases at V and 2 bases at J, with 7 bases between. In DNA form, the CDR3 reads TGTGCCAGCAGCAGAAGTCAAGAGACCCAGTACTTC. Amino acids: CASSRSQETQYF.

The J gene is TRBJ1-1, the V gene TRBV30, with D unresolved. Trimming took off 0 bases at V and 8 bases at J, with 7 bases between the two ends. The CDR3 has 11 residues. CDR1 GTSNPN and CDR2 SVGIG come from the germline V gene (reference sequence). CDR3: CAWSVGGEAFF. The CDR3 nucleotides are TGTGCCTGGAGTGTAGGCGGAGAAGCTTTCTTT.

This chain connects TRBV7-3 to TRBJ1-2; a possible D gene is TRBD1 (6 bases). Germline lookup yields CDR1 SGHTA and CDR2 FQGTGA. Trimming removed 2 bases from V and 4 bases from J, with 17 bases in between. The CDR3 has 16 residues. CDR3 residues: CASSLEGAGAGYGYTF. The CDR3 DNA reads as TGTGCCAGCAGCTTAGAGGGTGCGGGGGCCGGCTATGGCTACACCTTC. The full variable domain, completed using reference TRBV7-3 and TRBJ1-2, is GAGVSQTPSNKVTEKGKYVELRCDPISGHTALYWYRQSLGQGPEFLIYFQGTGAADDSGLPNDRFFAVRPEGSVSTLKIQRTERGDSAVYLCASSLEGAGAGYGYTFGSGTRLTVV.

The chain carries TRBV6-2 or TRBV6-3 and TRBJ1-1, with TRBD1 as a possible D gene (6 bases). V shed 0 bases and J shed 4 bases, with 15 bases lying between them. Germline V gene lookup returns CDR1 MNHEY and CDR2 SVGEGT. The CDR3 loop spans 16 amino acids. CDR3 bases: TGTGCCAGCAGTTACTCGATGCCCCGGGGGGCCACTGAAGCTTTCTTT. This encodes CASSYSMPRGATEAFF.

Written as DNA, the CDR3 is TGTGCCAGCAGCTTGGCAGTCAGTTCCTACGAGCAGTACTTC. It is translated as CASSLAVSSYEQYF. The chain carries TRBV5-6 and TRBJ2-7, with D unresolved. CDR3 length: 14 residues. The V gene lost 0 bases and the J gene lost 1 base, with 8 bases spanning the gap. CDR1 SGHDT and CDR2 YYEEEE come from the germline V gene.

The rearrangement links TRBV2 to TRBJ2-1; 9 bases map to TRBD2. V shed 6 bases and J 1 base; nucleotides not matched to a gene: 4. The CDR3 sequence is 15 residues long. Per germline, CDR1 SNHLY and CDR2 FYNNEI. The CDR3 region is CASRSGGNSYNEQFF. In nucleotides, the CDR3 is TGTGCCAGCAGAAGCGGGGGGAATTCCTACAATGAGCAGTTCTTC.

The chain joins TRBV5-1 to TRBJ1-4; 8 bases fit TRBD1. Germline trimming cut 0 bases from V and 6 bases from J; bases unmatched to any gene: 1. CDR1 is SGHRS, CDR2 YFSETQ, per germline. This CDR3 contains 14 residues. In DNA, the CDR3 is TGCGCCAGCAGCTTGGCAGGGGGCTATGAAAAACTGTTTTTT. Amino acids: CASSLAGGYEKLFF.

The sample holds one count of this clone. The chain combines TRBV28 with TRBJ2-2; 8 nucleotides agree with TRBD1. This CDR3 is built from 16 residues. Germline V gene lookup returns CDR1 MDHEN and CDR2 SYDVKM. The V and J ends lost 3 bases and 0 bases, in that order; junction bases with no gene match: 3. The CDR3 loop is CASSLDRATNTGELFF. As DNA, the CDR3 is TGTGCCAGCAGTTTGGACAGGGCCACGAACACCGGGGAGCTGTTTTTT.

This clone was observed a few times. This chain uses TRBV7-9 with TRBJ1-5; the match to TRBD1 covers 7 bases. The CDR3 consists of 15 residues. J lost 1 base, V lost 5 bases, and 5 bases had no gene match. Germline values: CDR1 SEHNR, CDR2 FQNEAQ (reference sequence). The chain's CDR3 is CASSLTGESNQPQHF. CDR3 DNA: TGTGCCAGCAGCCTCACAGGGGAGAGCAATCAGCCCCAGCATTTT.

The chain recombines TRBV7-9 with TRBJ1-1, with 11 bases fitting TRBD1. The CDR3 loop spans 16 amino acids. V shed 1 base, J shed 5 bases, and the junction held 6 bases outside the gene matches. CDR1 is SEHNR and CDR2 is FQNEAQ in the germline V gene (reference sequence). CDR3 DNA sequence: TGTGCCAGCAGCTTAGGAGGACAGGGGGCAGGGACTGAAGCTTTCTTT. Translated, it gives CASSLGGQGAGTEAFF.

This clone was picked up a small number of times. The rearrangement joins TRBV3-1 (or the pseudogene TRBV3-2) to TRBJ1-3; 10 bases fit TRBD1. Germline CDR1 reads LGHDT; CDR2 reads YNNKEL (reference sequence). The CDR3 contains 14 residues. The V segment lost 7 bases and the J segment 10 bases; nucleotides outside the gene matches: 10. CDR3 DNA sequence: TGTGCCAGCACACAGGAGCGACAGGGGGCTACCATATATTTT. Residues: CASTQERQGATIYF.

V gene TRBV19 combines with J gene TRBJ1-4; D perhaps matches TRBD1 (5 bases). V shed 9 bases and J shed 6 bases, with 20 bases lying between them. The CDR3 runs 15 residues. Germline CDR1 and CDR2: LNHDA and SQIVND (reference sequence). The CDR3 DNA reads as TGTGCCAGCGAACCCGACGGGGGATCCTATGAAAAACTGTTTTTT. It translates to CASEPDGGSYEKLFF.

The chain employs TRBV9 and TRBJ1-3; D not resolved. The CDR3 consists of 15 residues. The V and J ends lost 4 bases and 0 bases respectively, with 11 bases between them. CDR1 is SGDLS, CDR2 YYNGEE, per germline. In nucleotides, the CDR3 is TGTGCCAGCAGCCCCTCGGTGCTCTCTGGAAACACCATATATTTT. Protein product: CASSPSVLSGNTIYF.

The V gene is TRBV7-3, the J gene TRBJ2-3, with D maybe TRBD2 (7 bases). This CDR3 spans 15 amino acids. From germline, CDR1 is SGHTA and CDR2 FQGTGA. Trimming took 5 bases from V and 11 from J, leaving 23 bases between them. The CDR3 here is CASSPEVSPGGQQYF. The CDR3 nucleotides read TGTGCCAGCAGCCCTGAGGTCTCCCCGGGGGGACAGCAGTATTTT.

The chain has TRBV29-1 and TRBJ1-5, with 8 bases aligning to TRBD1. CDR3 length: 13 residues. CDR1 and CDR2 (germline): SQVTM, ANQGSEA. The junction had 8 bases not matched to a gene; V was cut back by 8 bases and J by 5 bases. The CDR3 sequence is CSSGQGRDQPQHF. As DNA, the CDR3 is TGCAGCTCAGGACAGGGCCGGGATCAGCCCCAGCATTTT.

The chain is built from TRBV4-2 and TRBJ2-1, with D maybe TRBD2 (7 bases). Germline lookup yields CDR1 LGHNA and CDR2 YNFKEQ. Trimming pared 7 bases from V and 3 bases from J, leaving 19 bases between. The CDR3 sequence is 16 residues long. In DNA, the CDR3 is TGTGCCAGCACCCGGGGTGCGGGGGCACACTACAATGAGCAGTTCTTC. Encoded protein: CASTRGAGAHYNEQFF.

J is TRBJ2-1 and V is TRBV30, with TRBD2 matching over 11 bases. Looked up from germline, CDR1 is GTSNPN and CDR2 is SVGIG (reference sequence). The CDR3 length is 15 residues. V shed 1 base and J 7 bases; nucleotides not matched to a gene: 6. The CDR3 DNA follows: TGTGCCTGGAGTGCGATTCTAGCGGGGGGTAATGAGCAGTTCTTC. It is translated as CAWSAILAGGNEQFF.